These T cell receptor beta chains were read from a single sample in a study of cytomegalovirus exposure and HLA in healthy donors. The protocol was immunoSEQ multiplex PCR, while the TCRdb copy is restricted to in-frame clones and leaves out a portion. The sample lists 200,000 to 250,000 clones; 85% were seen once. Sequenced sample: PBMCs. The receptors originated from a human donor in good health. Both conserved end residues are part of each CDR3. A D gene is named only where the DNA matches it firmly. The size of a clone is reported for some rows only, either as once, few or many, or as a class for expanded clones.

J gene,CDR3 length,D gene,V gene,clone size,CDR3 DNA,CDR3 protein
TRBJ1-3,15,-,TRBV5-1,-,TGCGCCAGCAGCTTTGAGGCGACGCCTGGAAACACCATATATTTT,CASSFEATPGNTIYF
TRBJ2-5,15,TRBD1,TRBV19,-,TGTGCCAGTAGTCGGGACAGGGGAGACCAAGAGACCCAGTACTTC,CASSRDRGDQETQYF
TRBJ1-5,15,-,TRBV2,-,TGTGCCAGCAGTGAAGGGCAGGATAGCAATCAGCCCCAGCATTTT,CASSEGQDSNQPQHF
TRBJ1-3,16,-,TRBV6-5,-,TGTGCCAGCAGTTACAGGGCCAGGGCCGCTGGAAACACCATATATTTT,CASSYRARAAGNTIYF
TRBJ2-3,14,-,TRBV7-2,-,TGTGCCAGCAGCTTCCTCAGGGGCAGAGATACGCAGTATTTT,CASSFLRGRDTQYF
TRBJ2-1,16,TRBD2,TRBV4-2,few,TGTGCCAGCAGCCAAGTTCCTAGCGGGAGTTACAATGAGCAGTTCTTC,CASSQVPSGSYNEQFF
TRBJ1-1,13,TRBD1,TRBV18,-,TGTGCCAGCTCACCGACAGGGGAAAGTAAAGCTTTCTTT,CASSPTGESKAFF
TRBJ1-5,15,-,TRBV28,-,TGTGCCAGCAGCTTTGCGGGGGGGAGCAATCAGCCCCAGCATTTT,CASSFAGGSNQPQHF
TRBJ2-5,17,TRBD1,TRBV5-6,-,TGTGCCAGCAGCTCCGGACAGGGGGCCTTCGGAGGAGAGACCCAGTACTTC,CASSSGQGAFGGETQYF
TRBJ2-1,15,TRBD1,TRBV5-1,-,TGCGCCAGCAGCTCGGGACAGGGACACTACAATGAGCAGTTCTTC,CASSSGQGHYNEQFF
TRBJ1-2,14,-,TRBV15,-,TGTGCCACCAGCAGAGATCAGGGTCACTATGGCTACACCTTC,CATSRDQGHYGYTF
TRBJ2-7,14,-,TRBV19,-,TGTGCCAGTAGCATGGGGCGGAACAGCTACGAGCAGTACTTC,CASSMGRNSYEQYF
TRBJ2-7,15,-,TRBV7-2,-,TGTGCCAGCAGCTTAGGCGGAATTAGCTCCTACGAGCAGTACTTC,CASSLGGISSYEQYF
TRBJ2-7,13,-,TRBV7-3,once,TGTGCCAGCAGCTTAACGGCCCCCTACGAGCAGTACTTC,CASSLTAPYEQYF
TRBJ2-7,13,-,TRBV14,-,TGTGCCAGCAGCCACCCTTTAGCGACCGAGCAGTACTTC,CASSHPLATEQYF
TRBJ2-5,17,TRBD2,TRBV4-1,few,TGCGCCAGCAGCCAACAATTACTAGCGGGAGGTAAAGAGACCCAGTACTTC,CASSQQLLAGGKETQYF
TRBJ2-7,12,-,TRBV18,few,TGTGCCAGCTCACCGGAGGTCCACGAGCAGTACTTC,CASSPEVHEQYF
TRBJ2-5,15,-,TRBV7-7,-,TGTGCTAGCAGCTTAGTTACTAGCCCACAAGAGACCCAGTACTTC,CASSLVTSPQETQYF
TRBJ2-7,15,-,TRBV19,-,TGTGCCAGTAGTATAGGGCCGTCTAGCTCCTACGAGCAGTACTTC,CASSIGPSSSYEQYF
TRBJ2-1,14,-,TRBV7-9,-,TGTGCCAGCAGCTTCTTAGTAACCTACAATGAGCAGTTCTTC,CASSFLVTYNEQFF
TRBJ2-7,15,-,TRBV7-3,-,TGTGCCAGCAGCTTAACCCCCGAGACTAGCTACGAGCAGTACTTC,CASSLTPETSYEQYF
TRBJ2-7,13,-,TRBV7-6,-,TGTGCCAGCAGCTTAGGTGTGATCTACGAGCAGTACTTC,CASSLGVIYEQYF
TRBJ1-1,13,-,TRBV28,-,TGTGCCAGTTTACGGGAGACGAACACTGAAGCTTTCTTT,CASLRETNTEAFF
TRBJ1-1,14,-,TRBV18,-,TGTGCCAGCTCACCACGGGGCACAGACACTGAAGCTTTCTTT,CASSPRGTDTEAFF
TRBJ2-7,14,TRBD2,TRBV7-9,-,TGTGCCAGCAGCTTCCGCGGGGGCTCCTACGAGCAGTACTTC,CASSFRGGSYEQYF
TRBJ2-1,15,TRBD2,TRBV2,once,TGTGCCAGCAGTGAAGTAGGACTAGGTTTTAATGAGCAGTTCTTC,CASSEVGLGFNEQFF